Described below is a single T cell receptor (beta chain) sequence and its context. The repertoire was sequenced with immunoSEQ multiplex PCR; TCRdb's copy has only in-frame clones and lacks some. The sample shows approximately 99,000 clones, about nine tenths of them seen only once. The germline V gene encodes CDR1 MNHNS and CDR2 SASEGT. The CDR3 extends over 11 amino acids. Trimming left V 4 bases short and J 7 bases short, with 8 bases between. This record comes from a study of T cell changes during pregnancy in multiple sclerosis. The sequencing here drew on peripheral blood, taken in the second trimester of pregnancy. The rearrangement uses TRBV6-1 and TRBJ2-7; tentative D call: TRBD1 (6 bases). The sequence derives from a female donor in good health, enrolled as a control in a pregnancy study. CDR3 nucleotide sequence: TGTGCCAGCAGTGCCGACAGGGAGCAGTACTTC. It is translated as CASSADREQYF.